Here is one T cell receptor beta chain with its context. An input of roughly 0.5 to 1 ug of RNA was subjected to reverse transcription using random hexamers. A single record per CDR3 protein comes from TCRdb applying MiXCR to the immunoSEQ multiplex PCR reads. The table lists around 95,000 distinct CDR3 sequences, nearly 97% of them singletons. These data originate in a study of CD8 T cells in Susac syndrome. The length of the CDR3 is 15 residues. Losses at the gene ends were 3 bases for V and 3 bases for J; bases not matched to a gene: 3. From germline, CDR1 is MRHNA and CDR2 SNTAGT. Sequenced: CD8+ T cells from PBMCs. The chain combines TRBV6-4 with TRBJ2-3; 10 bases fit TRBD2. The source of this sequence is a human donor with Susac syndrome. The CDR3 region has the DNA TGTGCCAGCAGTGAATCTAGCGGGGGAACAGATACGCAGTATTTT. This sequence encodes CASSESSGGTDTQYF.